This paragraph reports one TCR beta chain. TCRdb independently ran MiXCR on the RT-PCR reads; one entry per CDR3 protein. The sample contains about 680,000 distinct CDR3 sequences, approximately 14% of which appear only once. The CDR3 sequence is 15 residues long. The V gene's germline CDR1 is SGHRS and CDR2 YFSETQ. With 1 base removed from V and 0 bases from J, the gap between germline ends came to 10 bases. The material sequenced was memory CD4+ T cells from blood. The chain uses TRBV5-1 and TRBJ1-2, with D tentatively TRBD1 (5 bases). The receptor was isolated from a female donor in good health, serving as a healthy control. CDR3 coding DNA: TGCGCCAGCAGCTTGTACCCAGGGACTAACTATGGCTACACCTTC. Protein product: CASSLYPGTNYGYTF.